This TCR beta chain comes out of a study of blood T cell repertoires in COVID-19. Background on the study: From the United States, Italy and Spain came samples of acute and convalescent COVID-19. T cells, B-cell-depleted T cells, or PBMCs supplied cDNA or gDNA.

After removal of 0 bases from V and 2 bases from J, the junction contained 4 bases not matched to a gene. This CDR3 region has 16 residues. Germline CDR1 and CDR2: LGHDT and YNNKEL (reference sequence). In the original analysis: For nucleated cells, counts were estimated from reference gene primer amplification. The protocol was immunoSEQ multiplex PCR, while the TCRdb copy is restricted to in-frame clones and leaves out a portion. That table gives V, J and clone size, and the DNA gave D and trimming. The sample records some 170,000 clones, roughly 87% being singletons. Sample: peripheral blood. V and J are TRBV3-1 (or the pseudogene TRBV3-2) and TRBJ1-3; 7 nucleotides match TRBD1. This TCR was recovered from a woman between 50 and 59 years old with acute or convalescent COVID-19. The CDR3 DNA reads TGTGCCAGCAGCCAAGATTGGGGACAGACTGGAAACACCATATATTTT. It yields the protein CASSQDWGQTGNTIYF.